Following are 30 T cell receptor beta chains from one sample sequenced in a study of CD8 T cells in Susac syndrome. With random hexamers, 0.5 to 1 ug RNA was reverse transcribed. TCRdb re-called the immunoSEQ multiplex PCR reads through MiXCR, storing one row per CDR3 protein. Of hundreds of thousands of distinct CDR3 sequences listed, roughly 95% are singletons. Sequences were obtained from CD4+ T cells from PBMCs. The receptors were sampled from a human donor with multiple sclerosis.

V usage is TRBV30 and J usage is TRBJ1-6; 7 nucleotides align to TRBD1. Germline V gene data show CDR1 as GTSNPN and CDR2 as SVGIG (reference sequence). CDR3 length equals 13 residues. J was trimmed by 7 bases and V by 6 bases; bases with no gene match: 6. CDR3 protein: CACMGQLNSPLHF. In DNA, the CDR3 is TGTGCCTGCATGGGACAGCTGAATTCACCCCTCCACTTT.

The chain couples TRBV10-2 to TRBJ2-7; the D is unclear. The CDR3 covers 14 residues. The V end lost 2 bases, the J end lost 0 bases, and 8 bases lay between the germline ends. The V gene's germline CDR1 is WSHSY and CDR2 SAAADI. The CDR3 DNA sequence: TGCGCCAGCAGTGAGACGCACAGCTCCTACGAGCAGTACTTC. Translating gives CASSETHSSYEQYF.

The J gene is TRBJ2-3, the V gene TRBV12-3 or TRBV12-4; the D is unclear. This CDR3 spans 13 amino acids. V lost 6 bases to trimming and J lost 0 bases, with 7 bases between them. CDR3 DNA sequence: TGTGCCAGCAGGCTGACTAGCACAGATACGCAGTATTTT. This sequence encodes CASRLTSTDTQYF.

This chain joins TRBV7-6 and TRBJ1-2, with a weak D call TRBD1 (5 bases). The germline V gene encodes CDR1 SGHVS and CDR2 FNYEAQ. The germline V and J ends were trimmed by 1 base and 2 bases, with 14 bases remaining between them. This CDR3 region has 16 residues. DNA of the CDR3: TGTGCCAGCAGCTTAGGGTCGGGGGGTCAGAACTATGGCTACACCTTC. As protein: CASSLGSGGQNYGYTF.

The chain recombines TRBV3-1 with TRBJ1-2, with 9 bases aligning to TRBD1. Unmatched junction bases numbered 19, after V lost 0 bases and J lost 14 bases. The CDR3 has 17 amino acids. Germline CDR1 LGHDT, CDR2 YNNKEL (reference sequence). As DNA, the CDR3 is TGTGCCAGCAGCCAAGAATTGGGGGCGGGAACAGGGGGCACCGCGACCTTC. Translating gives CASSQELGAGTGGTATF. Together with reference TRBV3-1 and TRBJ1-2, the CDR3 gives the full variable domain: DTAVSQTPKYLVTQMGNDKSIKCEQNLGHDTMYWYKQDSKKFLKIMFSYNNKELIINETVPNRFSPKSPDKAHLNLHINSLELGDSAVYFCASSQELGAGTGGTATFGSGTRLTVV.

The rearrangement joins TRBV28 to TRBJ1-1, with 7 bases matching TRBD1. This CDR3 region has 15 residues. CDR1 and CDR2 from the germline V gene are MDHEN and SYDVKM. With 8 bases clipped from V and 6 bases from J, the junction kept 15 bases outside the gene matches. The CDR3 is CASGLGGGNTAEAFF. Written as DNA, the CDR3 is TGTGCCAGCGGCCTGGGAGGGGGCAACACCGCTGAAGCTTTCTTT.

The chain links TRBV12-3 or TRBV12-4 to TRBJ1-5; 8 bases are shared with TRBD1. CDR3 length: 14 amino acids. The trim removed 3 bases at V and 5 bases at J, leaving 3 bases unmatched. This CDR3 is CASSLDRDYQPQHF. CDR3 bases: TGTGCCAGCAGTTTGGACAGGGATTATCAGCCCCAGCATTTT.

J is TRBJ2-7 and V is TRBV19; TRBD1 aligns across 8 bases. V gave up 5 bases and J gave up 3 bases; unmatched junction bases: 3. The CDR3 spans 13 residues. From germline, CDR1 is LNHDA and CDR2 SQIVND (reference sequence). The CDR3 DNA is TGTGCCAGTAGTCAGGGGGCCATCTACGAGCAGTACTTC. This encodes CASSQGAIYEQYF.

The table lists this clonotype with a count of one. This chain connects TRBV7-9 to TRBJ1-5; D not certain. Trimming stripped 1 base from V and 2 bases from J, with 9 bases between. CDR3 length equals 15 residues. Germline CDR1 SEHNR, CDR2 FQNEAQ (reference sequence). The CDR3 DNA reads as TGTGCCAGCAGCTTAGATGGATTGCGCAATCAGCCCCAGCATTTT. It codes for CASSLDGLRNQPQHF.

CDR3 region: CAISEPTRDRGFYEQYF. In DNA form, the CDR3 reads TGTGCCATCAGTGAGCCCACCCGGGACAGGGGGTTCTACGAGCAGTACTTC. The V and J genes are TRBV10-3 and TRBJ2-7; TRBD1 agrees at 11 bases. Germline V gives CDR1 ENHRY, CDR2 SYGVKD. J lost 3 bases, V lost 2 bases, and 9 bases had no gene match. CDR3 length: 17 residues.

The chain couples TRBV29-1 to TRBJ1-1; the match to TRBD1 covers 9 bases. The CDR3 length is 12 residues. Unmatched junction bases numbered 6, after V lost 6 bases and J lost 7 bases. CDR1 and CDR2 from the germline V gene are SQVTM and ANQGSEA. As DNA, the CDR3 is TGCAGCGTCTCCACAGGGGGCATTGAAGCTTTCTTT. The encoded protein is CSVSTGGIEAFF.

The rearrangement links TRBV7-2 to TRBJ1-4; TRBD1 might be the D (5 bases). Per the germline V gene, CDR1 is SGHTA and CDR2 is FQGNSA. The V gene lost 3 bases and the J gene lost 7 bases, with 12 bases spanning the gap. The CDR3 has 14 residues. The CDR3 DNA sequence: TGTGCCAGCAGCTTGGGACTCGGGGGTGAAAAACTGTTTTTT. Encoded protein: CASSLGLGGEKLFF.

This clonotype was seen more than once but under ten times. This rearrangement joins TRBV6-1 to TRBJ2-7; D is possibly TRBD1 (6 bases). CDR3 length equals 14 residues. Germline CDR1 is MNHNS and CDR2 is SASEGT. The germline V and J ends were trimmed by 2 bases and 2 bases, with 10 bases remaining between them. Here the CDR3 reads CASSERGGTYEQYF. CDR3 sequence (DNA): TGTGCCAGCAGTGAAAGAGGGGGAACCTACGAGCAGTACTTC.

The chain uses TRBV2 and TRBJ2-3, with 11 bases matching TRBD2. This CDR3 contains 14 residues. V lost 6 bases and J lost 2; bases outside the gene matches: 1. CDR1 is SNHLY and CDR2 is FYNNEI in the germline V gene. The CDR3, as DNA: TGTGCCAGCAGGGGACTAGCGGCCACAGATACGCAGTATTTT. Its translation is CASRGLAATDTQYF.

The chain combines TRBV10-3 with TRBJ2-3; either TRBD1 or TRBD2 may supply D (6 bases each). Deletions cut 6 bases from V and 6 bases from J, with 10 bases between. The CDR3 sequence is 12 residues long. CDR1 is ENHRY, CDR2 SYGVKD, per germline. The CDR3 loop is CAISRGGDTQYF. In DNA form, the CDR3 reads TGTGCCATCAGCCGAGGGGGGGATACGCAGTATTTT.

The chain joins TRBV12-3 or TRBV12-4 to TRBJ2-7; the D gene is possibly TRBD2 (5 bases). The CDR3 consists of 13 residues. Trimming took 6 bases from V and 1 from J, leaving 10 bases between them. The CDR3 spells CASSARDSYEQYF. The CDR3 DNA follows: TGTGCCAGCAGCGCTCGGGATTCCTACGAGCAGTACTTC.

The chain recombines TRBV7-7 with TRBJ2-7, with 10 bases fitting TRBD2. The CDR3 loop spans 17 amino acids. Germline CDR1 is SSHAT and CDR2 is FNYEAQ (reference sequence). The CDR3 here is CASSLTRLAGGVYEQYV. The CDR3 nucleotides are TGTGCTAGCAGCTTAACGAGACTAGCGGGCGGAGTATACGAGCAGTACGTC.

The chain carries TRBV6-1 and TRBJ1-4; 12 nucleotides agree with TRBD1. Trimming removed 7 bases from V and 8 bases from J; junction bases left unmatched: 11. Germline V gene data show CDR1 as MNHNS and CDR2 as SASEGT. CDR3 length equals 16 residues. The CDR3 region is CASTGTGGRRGEKLFF. The CDR3 coding sequence is TGTGCCAGCACCGGGACAGGGGGCCGTCGAGGCGAAAAACTGTTTTTT.

The V gene is TRBV12-3 or TRBV12-4, the J gene TRBJ2-1, with D possibly matching TRBD1 (7 bases). The length of the CDR3 is 15 residues. V was pared by 5 bases and J by 6 bases, with 17 bases between. The CDR3 region is CASSPGGRGSNEQFF. Written as DNA, the CDR3 is TGTGCCAGCAGTCCCGGGGGCAGGGGGAGCAATGAGCAGTTCTTC.

The chain combines TRBV7-9 with TRBJ2-1, with D possibly TRBD2 on 6 matching bases. Trimming took 3 bases from V and 6 from J, leaving 18 bases between them. CDR1 is SEHNR and CDR2 is FQNEAQ in the germline V gene (reference sequence). The CDR3 extends over 16 amino acids. CDR3 DNA: TGTGCCAGCAGCTTCCCCGCGGTAGCGGCGGGCAATGAGCAGTTCTTC. Its protein is CASSFPAVAAGNEQFF.

V usage is TRBV4-1 and J usage is TRBJ1-5; 7 bases line up with TRBD1. Germline trimming cut 4 bases from V and 4 bases from J; bases unmatched to any gene: 7. This CDR3 is 15 amino acids long. Germline assignment: CDR1 MGHRA and CDR2 YSYEKL. The CDR3 coding sequence is TGCGCCAGCAGCCCGAGGGACAGCCTAAATCAGCCCCAGCATTTT. Its protein is CASSPRDSLNQPQHF.

This clonotype came up once. In DNA, the CDR3 is TGTGCCAGCAGTTTGCCTCTCGGGGTCAGCACTGAAGCTTTCTTT. Amino acid sequence: CASSLPLGVSTEAFF. The rearrangement joins TRBV28 to TRBJ1-1; D ambiguous. V lost 3 bases and J 4 bases, leaving 15 bases between the germline ends. Per germline, CDR1 MDHEN and CDR2 SYDVKM. This CDR3 region has 15 residues.

This clonotype occurred once. J is TRBJ2-3 and V is TRBV6-1; 7 bases are a match to TRBD1. Germline loops: CDR1 MNHNS, CDR2 SASEGT. V lost 6 bases and J lost 1; bases outside the gene matches: 4. CDR3 size: 14 residues. CDR3 sequence reads: CASRVDRGTDTQYF. DNA of the CDR3: TGTGCCAGCAGGGTCGACAGGGGCACAGATACGCAGTATTTT.

The rearrangement links TRBV2 to TRBJ2-3; D unresolved. Trimming removed 6 bases at V and 6 bases at J, with 19 bases between. CDR1 and CDR2 (germline): SNHLY, FYNNEI. The CDR3 has 15 amino acids. The CDR3 nucleotides are TGTGCCAGCAGGGCCGGGCCCCTGATCGGCGATACGCAGTATTTT. The encoded protein is CASRAGPLIGDTQYF. Based on the CDR3 plus reference TRBV2 and TRBJ2-3, the full variable domain is EPEVTQTPSHQVTQMGQEVILRCVPISNHLYFYWYRQILGQKVEFLVSFYNNEISEKSEIFDDQFSVERPDGSNFTLKIRSTKLEDSAMYFCASRAGPLIGDTQYFGPGTRLTVL.

The rearrangement uses TRBV5-1 and TRBJ1-5; the match to TRBD1 covers 7 bases. Germline V gene data show CDR1 as SGHRS and CDR2 as YFSETQ. The length of the CDR3 is 15 residues. The J segment lost 2 bases and the V segment lost 1 base, leaving 3 bases of the junction unmatched. In DNA, the CDR3 is TGCGCCAGCAGCTTGCAGGGGACAGGCAATCAGCCCCAGCATTTT. Translation: CASSLQGTGNQPQHF. Filled out from reference TRBV5-1 and TRBJ1-5, the complete variable domain reads KAGVTQTPRYLIKTRGQQVTLSCSPISGHRSVSWYQQTPGQGLQFLFEYFSETQRNKGNFPGRFSGRQFSNSRSEMNVSTLELGDSALYLCASSLQGTGNQPQHFGDGTRLSIL.

The V gene is TRBV20-1, the J gene TRBJ2-1, with TRBD2 matching 11 bases. The J segment lost 5 bases and the V segment lost 6 bases, leaving 9 bases of the junction unmatched. The CDR3 has 15 residues. CDR1 is DFQATT and CDR2 is SNEGSKA in the germline V gene (reference sequence). The CDR3 DNA sequence: TGCAGTGCCACCCCCGGGACTAGCGGACACAATGAGCAGTTCTTC. This encodes CSATPGTSGHNEQFF.

The chain joins TRBV10-1 to TRBJ2-3, with D possibly TRBD2 on 5 matching bases. Trimming took off 3 bases at V and 2 bases at J, with 12 bases between the two ends. The CDR3 totals 15 residues. Looked up from germline, CDR1 is WNHNN and CDR2 is SYGVQD (reference sequence). CDR3 nucleotide sequence: TGCGCCAGCAGTGATGCGGACTCCCCCACAGATACGCAGTATTTT. It specifies CASSDADSPTDTQYF.

This chain connects TRBV27 to TRBJ2-7; 7 positions match TRBD1. CDR1 MNHEY and CDR2 SMNVEV come from the germline V gene (reference sequence). The trim removed 2 bases at V and 5 bases at J, leaving 6 bases unmatched. The CDR3 has 14 amino acids. CDR3 amino acids: CASSLAQGYNEQYF. The CDR3 coding sequence is TGTGCCAGCAGTTTAGCACAGGGGTACAACGAGCAGTACTTC.

This sequence joins TRBV6-6 and TRBJ2-1; the match to TRBD2 covers 8 bases. V lost 6 bases, J lost 10 bases, and 11 bases stayed unmatched. CDR1 is MNHNY and CDR2 is SVGAGI in the germline V gene (reference sequence). The CDR3 consists of 14 residues. The CDR3 is CASSRGLAGREQFF. The CDR3 DNA reads TGTGCCAGCAGCCGCGGACTAGCTGGGAGAGAGCAGTTCTTC.

This chain joins TRBV29-1 and TRBJ2-5; TRBD2 matches 13 bases. V dropped 8 bases and J dropped 7; count of bases not matched to a gene: 7. The CDR3 sequence is 13 residues long. CDR1 is SQVTM and CDR2 is ANQGSEA in the germline V gene. This CDR3 reads CSHRLAGGGTQYF. CDR3 DNA sequence: TGCAGCCATCGACTAGCGGGGGGTGGGACCCAGTACTTC.